The TCR beta chain under discussion was sequenced for a study of blood T cell repertoires in COVID-19. V shed 0 bases, J shed 5 bases, and the junction held 9 bases outside the gene matches. The CDR3 has 16 residues. Germline-derived CDR1 and CDR2 are SGHDT and YYEEEE. Profiling relied on immunoSEQ multiplex PCR, and the TCRdb table lists in-frame clones only, not all of them. This table holds 68,000 or so clones, 85% to 90% found once. Sequencing was performed on peripheral blood. The receptor was isolated from a man aged 45-60 years with active COVID-19. This chain joins TRBV5-6 and TRBJ2-5, with 8 bases aligning to TRBD1. CDR3 protein: CASSLEPGGGWETQYF. In DNA form, the CDR3 reads TGTGCCAGCAGCTTGGAACCAGGGGGCGGATGGGAGACCCAGTACTTC.